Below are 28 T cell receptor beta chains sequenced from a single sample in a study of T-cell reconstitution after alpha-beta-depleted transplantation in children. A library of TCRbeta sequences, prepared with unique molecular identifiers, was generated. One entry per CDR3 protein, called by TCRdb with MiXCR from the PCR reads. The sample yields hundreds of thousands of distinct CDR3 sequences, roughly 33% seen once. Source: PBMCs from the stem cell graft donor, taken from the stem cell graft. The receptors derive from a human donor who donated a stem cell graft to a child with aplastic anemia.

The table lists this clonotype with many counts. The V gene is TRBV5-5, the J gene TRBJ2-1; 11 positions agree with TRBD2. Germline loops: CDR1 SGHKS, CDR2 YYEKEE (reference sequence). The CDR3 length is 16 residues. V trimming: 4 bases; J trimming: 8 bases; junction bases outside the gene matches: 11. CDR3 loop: CASSLSVAGGTYEQFF. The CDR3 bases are TGTGCCAGCAGCCTTTCGGTAGCGGGAGGGACATATGAGCAGTTCTTC.

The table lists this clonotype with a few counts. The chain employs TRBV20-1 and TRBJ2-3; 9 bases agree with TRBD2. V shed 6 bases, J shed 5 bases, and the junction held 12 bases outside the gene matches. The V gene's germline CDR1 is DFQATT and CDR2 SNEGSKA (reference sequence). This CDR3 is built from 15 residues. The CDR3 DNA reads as TGCAGTGCCCAGGGAGGGCTAGCGGGAAGAGATACGCAGTATTTT. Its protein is CSAQGGLAGRDTQYF.

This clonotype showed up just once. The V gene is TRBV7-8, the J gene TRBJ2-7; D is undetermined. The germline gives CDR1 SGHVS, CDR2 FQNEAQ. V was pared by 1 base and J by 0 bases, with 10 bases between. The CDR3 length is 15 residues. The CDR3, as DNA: TGTGCCAGCAGCTTAGGTTTTACAGCCTCCTACGAGCAGTACTTC. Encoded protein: CASSLGFTASYEQYF.

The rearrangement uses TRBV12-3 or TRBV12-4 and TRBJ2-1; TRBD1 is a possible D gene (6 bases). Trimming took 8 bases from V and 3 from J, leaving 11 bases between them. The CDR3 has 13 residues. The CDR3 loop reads CASGPDSYNEQFF. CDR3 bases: TGTGCCAGCGGCCCGGACAGCTACAATGAGCAGTTCTTC.

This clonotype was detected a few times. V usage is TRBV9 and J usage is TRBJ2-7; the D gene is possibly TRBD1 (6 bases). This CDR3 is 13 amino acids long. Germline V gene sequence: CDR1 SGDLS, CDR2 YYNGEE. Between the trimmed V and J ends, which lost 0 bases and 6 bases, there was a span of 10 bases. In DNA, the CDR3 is TGTGCCAGCAGCGTAGTACGGGACACCGAGCAGTACGTC. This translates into CASSVVRDTEQYV.

The CDR3 nucleotides are TGTGCCACCAGCGACGACAGGGGGAACACTGAAGCTTTCTTT. Its translation: CATSDDRGNTEAFF. The V gene is TRBV15, the J gene TRBJ1-1, with 8 bases fitting TRBD1. V was clipped by 5 bases and J by 1 base; unmatched bases: 3. The CDR3 runs 14 residues. Germline V lookup: CDR1 LNHNV, CDR2 YYDKDF (reference sequence). The entire variable domain, with the rest obtained from reference TRBV15 and TRBJ1-1, is as follows: DAMVIQNPRYQVTQFGKPVTLSCSQTLNHNVMYWYQQKSSQAPKLLFHYYDKDFNNEADTPDNFQSRRPNTSFCFLDIRSPGLGDTAMYLCATSDDRGNTEAFFGQGTRLTVV.

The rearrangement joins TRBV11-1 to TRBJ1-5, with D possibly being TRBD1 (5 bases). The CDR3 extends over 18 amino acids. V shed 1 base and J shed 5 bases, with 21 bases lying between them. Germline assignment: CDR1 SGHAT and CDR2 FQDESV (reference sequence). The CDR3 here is CASSLGQQGGLSYQPQHF. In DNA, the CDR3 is TGTGCCAGCAGCTTAGGGCAGCAGGGAGGGCTGAGCTATCAGCCCCAGCATTTT.

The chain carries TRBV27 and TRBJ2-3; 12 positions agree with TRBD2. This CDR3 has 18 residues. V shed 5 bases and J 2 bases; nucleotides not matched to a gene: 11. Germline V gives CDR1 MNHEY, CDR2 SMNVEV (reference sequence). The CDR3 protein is CASSPKGLAGYFTDTQYF. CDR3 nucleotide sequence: TGTGCCAGCAGTCCTAAAGGACTAGCGGGATACTTCACAGATACGCAGTATTTT.

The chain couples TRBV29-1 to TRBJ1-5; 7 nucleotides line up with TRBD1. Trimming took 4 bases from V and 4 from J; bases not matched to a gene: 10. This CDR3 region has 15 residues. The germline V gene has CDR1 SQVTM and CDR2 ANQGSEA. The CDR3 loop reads CSVATGTEENQPQHF. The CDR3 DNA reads TGCAGCGTTGCAACCGGGACAGAAGAGAATCAGCCCCAGCATTTT.

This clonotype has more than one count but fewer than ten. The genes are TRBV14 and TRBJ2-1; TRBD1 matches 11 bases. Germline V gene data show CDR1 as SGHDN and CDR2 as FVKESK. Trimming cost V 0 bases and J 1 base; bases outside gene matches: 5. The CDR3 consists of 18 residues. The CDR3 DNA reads TGTGCCAGCAGCCAAGATAGGACAGGGGGCAGGTCCTACAATGAGCAGTTCTTC. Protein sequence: CASSQDRTGGRSYNEQFF.

This chain's CDR3 is CASSEQGVPETQYF. CDR3 nucleotide sequence: TGTGCCAGCAGCGAACAGGGGGTGCCAGAGACCCAGTACTTC. V and J are TRBV5-4 and TRBJ2-5; 8 bases are shared with TRBD1. This CDR3 comprises 14 residues. Germline V CDR1 and CDR2: SGHNT, YYREEE (reference sequence). V lost 4 bases to trimming and J lost 4 bases; unmatched junction nucleotides: 6.

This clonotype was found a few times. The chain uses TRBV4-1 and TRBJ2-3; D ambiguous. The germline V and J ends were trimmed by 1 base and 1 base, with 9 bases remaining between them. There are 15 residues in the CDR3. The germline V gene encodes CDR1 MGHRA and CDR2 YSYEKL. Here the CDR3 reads CASSQAGRGTDTQYF. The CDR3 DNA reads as TGCGCCAGCAGCCAAGCGGGTAGGGGCACAGATACGCAGTATTTT.

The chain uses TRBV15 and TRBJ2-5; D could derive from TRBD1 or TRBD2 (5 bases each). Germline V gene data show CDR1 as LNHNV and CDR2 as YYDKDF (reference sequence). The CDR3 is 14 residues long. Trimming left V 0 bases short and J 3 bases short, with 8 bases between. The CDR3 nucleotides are TGTGCCACCAGCAGAGATCGGGGCAAAGAGACCCAGTACTTC. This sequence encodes CATSRDRGKETQYF.

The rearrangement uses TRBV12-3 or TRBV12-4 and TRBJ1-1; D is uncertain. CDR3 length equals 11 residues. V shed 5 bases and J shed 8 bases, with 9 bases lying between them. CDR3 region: CASSPHIEAFF. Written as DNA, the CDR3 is TGTGCCAGCAGTCCCCACATAGAAGCTTTCTTT.

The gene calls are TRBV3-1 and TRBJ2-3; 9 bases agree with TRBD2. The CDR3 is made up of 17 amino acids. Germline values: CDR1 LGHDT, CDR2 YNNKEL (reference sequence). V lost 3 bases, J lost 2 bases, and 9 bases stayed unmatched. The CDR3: CASSHRLTSGPTDTQYF. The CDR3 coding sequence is TGTGCCAGCAGCCATCGACTGACTAGCGGACCCACAGATACGCAGTATTTT.

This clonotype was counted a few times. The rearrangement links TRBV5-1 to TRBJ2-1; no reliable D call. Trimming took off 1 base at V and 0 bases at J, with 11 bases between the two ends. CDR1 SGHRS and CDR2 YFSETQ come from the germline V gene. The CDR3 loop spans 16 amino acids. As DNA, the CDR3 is TGCGCCAGCAGCTTGTCGAGTTTCAGCTCCTACAATGAGCAGTTCTTC. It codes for CASSLSSFSSYNEQFF.

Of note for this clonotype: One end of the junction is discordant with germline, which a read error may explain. CDR3 residues: CASSLRRWDRESF. The CDR3 DNA follows: TGTGCCAGCAGCTTACGAAGGTGGGACAGGGAGTCCTTC. The chain carries TRBV7-8 and TRBJ2-1; 9 bases map to TRBD1. The CDR3 contains 13 residues. Germline V gene data show CDR1 as SGHVS and CDR2 as FQNEAQ.

CDR3 amino acids: CASSPDKSSGNTIYF. The CDR3, as DNA: TGTGCCAGCTCACCAGATAAGAGCTCTGGAAACACCATATATTTT. The chain recombines TRBV18 with TRBJ1-3; D unclear. With 2 bases removed from V and 0 bases from J, the gap between germline ends came to 8 bases. The CDR3 contains 15 residues. Per germline, CDR1 KGHSH and CDR2 LQKENI.

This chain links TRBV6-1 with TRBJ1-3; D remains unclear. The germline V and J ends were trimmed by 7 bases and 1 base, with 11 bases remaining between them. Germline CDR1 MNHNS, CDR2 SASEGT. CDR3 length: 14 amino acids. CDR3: CASTRGGSGNTIYF. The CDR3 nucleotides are TGTGCCAGCACCCGAGGTGGTTCTGGAAACACCATATATTTT.

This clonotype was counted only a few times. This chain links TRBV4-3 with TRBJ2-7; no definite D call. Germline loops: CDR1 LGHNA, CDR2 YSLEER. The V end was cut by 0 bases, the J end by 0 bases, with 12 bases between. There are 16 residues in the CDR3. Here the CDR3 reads CASSQELTSLSYEQYF. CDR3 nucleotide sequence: TGCGCCAGCAGCCAAGAGCTGACCTCCCTCTCCTACGAGCAGTACTTC.

In DNA form, the CDR3 reads TGTGCCAGCAGCCAAGAGATCGGCGGGATCGCTTCAGAGACCCAGTACTTC. The encoded protein is CASSQEIGGIASETQYF. The chain uses TRBV3-1 and TRBJ2-5, with D maybe TRBD2 (6 bases). This CDR3 is 17 amino acids long. V lost 0 bases, J lost 4 bases, and 18 bases lay in between. Germline-derived CDR1 and CDR2 are LGHDT and YNNKEL (reference sequence).

CDR3 loop: CASSLEGGGLRAGNTIYF. In DNA form, the CDR3 reads TGTGCCAGCAGCTTGGAGGGAGGGGGGCTCCGTGCTGGAAACACCATATATTTT. The chain carries TRBV5-5 and TRBJ1-3; possibly TRBD1 for D (6 bases). The CDR3 sequence is 18 residues long. V lost 0 bases and J 2 bases, leaving 18 bases between the germline ends. Germline V gene data show CDR1 as SGHKS and CDR2 as YYEKEE (reference sequence).

The CDR3 here is CASRDTGMNTEAFF. CDR3 nucleotide sequence: TGTGCCAGCAGGGACACAGGGATGAACACTGAAGCTTTCTTT. The chain joins TRBV12-3 or TRBV12-4 to TRBJ1-1; TRBD1 might be the D (6 bases). V was cut by 6 bases and J by 0 bases, with 11 bases left in between. The CDR3 contains 14 residues.

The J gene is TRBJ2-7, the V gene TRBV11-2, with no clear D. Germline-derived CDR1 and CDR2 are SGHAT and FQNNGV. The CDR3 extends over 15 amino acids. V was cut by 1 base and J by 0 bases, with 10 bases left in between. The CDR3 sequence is CASSLGARLSYEQYF. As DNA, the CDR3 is TGTGCCAGCAGCTTAGGGGCCAGGCTCTCCTACGAGCAGTACTTC.

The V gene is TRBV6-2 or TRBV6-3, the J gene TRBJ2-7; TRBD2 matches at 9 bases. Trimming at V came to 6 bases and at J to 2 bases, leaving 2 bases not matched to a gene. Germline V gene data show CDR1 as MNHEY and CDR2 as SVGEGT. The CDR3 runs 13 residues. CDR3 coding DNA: TGTGCCAGCAGGGGACTAGCCGCCTACGAGCAGTACGTC. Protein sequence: CASRGLAAYEQYV.

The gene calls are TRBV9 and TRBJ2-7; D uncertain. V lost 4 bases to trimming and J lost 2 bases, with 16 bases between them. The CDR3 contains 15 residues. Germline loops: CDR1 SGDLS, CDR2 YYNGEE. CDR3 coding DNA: TGTGCCAGCAGCCCCGAAGCTGGGAAAACCTACGAGCAGTACTTC. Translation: CASSPEAGKTYEQYF.

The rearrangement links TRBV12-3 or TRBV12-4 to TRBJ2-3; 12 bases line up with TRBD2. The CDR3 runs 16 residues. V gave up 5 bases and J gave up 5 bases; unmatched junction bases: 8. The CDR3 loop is CASSPRVLAGGDTQYF. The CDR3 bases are TGTGCCAGCAGTCCGAGGGTACTAGCGGGAGGAGATACGCAGTATTTT.

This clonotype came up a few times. The CDR3 bases are TGTGCCAGCACCTCGAGGATTGGGTTTTACAATGAGCAGTTCTTC. Translating it yields CASTSRIGFYNEQFF. The J gene is TRBJ2-1, the V gene TRBV12-3 or TRBV12-4; D is uncertain. The CDR3 totals 15 residues. Trimming removed 7 bases at V and 4 bases at J, with 17 bases between.